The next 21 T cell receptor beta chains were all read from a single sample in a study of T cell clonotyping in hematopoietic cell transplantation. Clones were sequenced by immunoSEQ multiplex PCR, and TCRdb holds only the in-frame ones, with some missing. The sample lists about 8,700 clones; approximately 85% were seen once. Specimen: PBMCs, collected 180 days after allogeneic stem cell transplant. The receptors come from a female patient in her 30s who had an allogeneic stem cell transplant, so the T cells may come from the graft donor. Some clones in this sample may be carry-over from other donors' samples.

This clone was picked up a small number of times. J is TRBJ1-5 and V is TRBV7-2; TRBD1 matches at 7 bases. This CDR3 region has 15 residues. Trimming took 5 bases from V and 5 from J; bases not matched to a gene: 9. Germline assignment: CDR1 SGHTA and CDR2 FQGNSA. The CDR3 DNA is TGTGCCAGCAGCCTAGGGGACAGACTACATCAGCCCCAGCATTTT. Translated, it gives CASSLGDRLHQPQHF.

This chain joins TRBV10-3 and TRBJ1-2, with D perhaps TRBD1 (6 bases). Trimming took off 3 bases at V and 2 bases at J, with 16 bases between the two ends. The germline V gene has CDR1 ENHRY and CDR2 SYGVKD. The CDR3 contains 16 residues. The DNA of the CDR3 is TGTGCCATCAGTGACGGACAGACCCAAGGGAACTATGGCTACACCTTC. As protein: CAISDGQTQGNYGYTF.

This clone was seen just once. The CDR3 reads CASSIPRTSTDTQYF. The CDR3 coding sequence is TGTGCCAGTAGTATCCCCAGGACTTCAACAGATACGCAGTATTTT. This rearrangement joins TRBV19 to TRBJ2-3; D perhaps matches TRBD2 (5 bases). CDR3 length equals 15 residues. CDR1 is LNHDA, CDR2 SQIVND, per germline (reference sequence). The V end lost 3 bases, the J end lost 3 bases, and 13 bases lay between the germline ends.

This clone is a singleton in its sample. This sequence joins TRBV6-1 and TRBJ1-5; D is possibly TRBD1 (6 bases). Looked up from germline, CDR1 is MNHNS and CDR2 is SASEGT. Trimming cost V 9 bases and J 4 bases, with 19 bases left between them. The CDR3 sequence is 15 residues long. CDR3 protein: CASNDPTGLNQPQHF. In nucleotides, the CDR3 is TGTGCCAGTAATGACCCAACAGGGCTGAATCAGCCCCAGCATTTT.

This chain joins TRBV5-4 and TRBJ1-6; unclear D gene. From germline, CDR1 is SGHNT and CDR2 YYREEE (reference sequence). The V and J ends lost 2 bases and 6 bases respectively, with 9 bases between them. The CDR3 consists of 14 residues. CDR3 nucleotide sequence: TGTGCCAGCAGCTTCCCGGAAAGTAATTCACCCCTCCACTTT. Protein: CASSFPESNSPLHF. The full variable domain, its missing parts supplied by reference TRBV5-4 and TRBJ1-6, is ETGVTQSPTHLIKTRGQQVTLRCSSQSGHNTVSWYQQALGQGPQFIFQYYREEENGRGNFPPRFSGLQFPNYSSELNVNALELDDSALYLCASSFPESNSPLHFGNGTRLTVT.

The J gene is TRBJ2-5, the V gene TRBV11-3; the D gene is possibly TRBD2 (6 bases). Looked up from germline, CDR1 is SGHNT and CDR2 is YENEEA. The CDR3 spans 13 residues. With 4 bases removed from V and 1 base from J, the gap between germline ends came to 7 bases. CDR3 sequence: CASSWGVQETQYF. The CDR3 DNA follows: TGTGCCAGCAGCTGGGGGGTCCAAGAGACCCAGTACTTC.

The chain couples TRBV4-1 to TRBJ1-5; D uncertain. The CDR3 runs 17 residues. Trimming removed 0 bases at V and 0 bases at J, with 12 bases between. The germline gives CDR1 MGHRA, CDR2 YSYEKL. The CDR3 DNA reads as TGCGCCAGCAGCCAAGAAACGTCAGCTTATAGCAATCAGCCCCAGCATTTT. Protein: CASSQETSAYSNQPQHF.

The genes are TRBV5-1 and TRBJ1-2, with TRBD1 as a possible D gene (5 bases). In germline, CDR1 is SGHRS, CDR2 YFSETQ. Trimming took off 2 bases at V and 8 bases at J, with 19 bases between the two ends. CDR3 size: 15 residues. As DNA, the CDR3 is TGCGCCAGCAGCTTTCGGGACCCTATCGGGGAAGGCTACACCTTC. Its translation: CASSFRDPIGEGYTF.

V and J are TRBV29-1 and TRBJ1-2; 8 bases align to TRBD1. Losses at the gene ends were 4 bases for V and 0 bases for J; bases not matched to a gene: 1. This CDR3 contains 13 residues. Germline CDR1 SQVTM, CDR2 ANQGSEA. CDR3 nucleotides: TGCAGCGTTGGACAGGGGCCTAACTATGGCTACACCTTC. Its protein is CSVGQGPNYGYTF.

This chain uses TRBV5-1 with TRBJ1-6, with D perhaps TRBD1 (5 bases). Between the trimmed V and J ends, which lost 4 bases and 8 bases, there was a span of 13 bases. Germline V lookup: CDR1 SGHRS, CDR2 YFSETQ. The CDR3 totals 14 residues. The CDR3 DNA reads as TGCGCCAGCAGCCTGGGGGGAATCGATTCACCCCTCCACTTT. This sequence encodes CASSLGGIDSPLHF.

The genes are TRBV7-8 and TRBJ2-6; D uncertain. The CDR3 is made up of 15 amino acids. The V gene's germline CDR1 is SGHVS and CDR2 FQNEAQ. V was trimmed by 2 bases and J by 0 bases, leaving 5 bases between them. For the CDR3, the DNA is TGTGCCAGCAGCTTATATGACTCTGGGGCCAACGTCCTGACTTTC. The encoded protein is CASSLYDSGANVLTF.

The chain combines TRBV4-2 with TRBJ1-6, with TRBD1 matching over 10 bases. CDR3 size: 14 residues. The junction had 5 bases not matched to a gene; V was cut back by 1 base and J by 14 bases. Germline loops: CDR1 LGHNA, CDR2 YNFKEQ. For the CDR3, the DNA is TGTGCCAGCAGCCAAGGGTTGGGACAGGGGTCCCTCCACTTT. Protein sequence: CASSQGLGQGSLHF.

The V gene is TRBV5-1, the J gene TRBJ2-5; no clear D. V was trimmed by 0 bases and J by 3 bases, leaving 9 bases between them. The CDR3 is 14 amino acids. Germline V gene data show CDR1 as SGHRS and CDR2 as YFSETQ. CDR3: CASSLVDLEETQYF. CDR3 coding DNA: TGCGCCAGCAGCTTGGTTGACTTGGAAGAGACCCAGTACTTC.

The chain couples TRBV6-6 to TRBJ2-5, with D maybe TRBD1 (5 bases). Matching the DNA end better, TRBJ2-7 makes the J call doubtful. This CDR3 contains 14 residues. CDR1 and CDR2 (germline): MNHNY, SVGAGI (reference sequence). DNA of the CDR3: TGTGCCAGCATTCCTCAAGGGGCCCCCCGCGAGCAGTACTTC. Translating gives CASIPQGAPREQYF.

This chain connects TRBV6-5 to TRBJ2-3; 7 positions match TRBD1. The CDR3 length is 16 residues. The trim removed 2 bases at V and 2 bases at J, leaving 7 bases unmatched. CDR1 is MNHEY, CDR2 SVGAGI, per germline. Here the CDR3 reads CASSYHRTGPTDTQYF. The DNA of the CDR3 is TGTGCCAGCAGTTACCATCGGACAGGACCCACAGATACGCAGTATTTT.

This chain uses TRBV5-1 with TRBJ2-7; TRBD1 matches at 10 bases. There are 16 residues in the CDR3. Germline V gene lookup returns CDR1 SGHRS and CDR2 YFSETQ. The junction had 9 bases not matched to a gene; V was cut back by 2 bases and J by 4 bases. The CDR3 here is CASSLQAGTGVYEQYF. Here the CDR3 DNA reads TGCGCCAGCAGCTTACAGGCCGGGACAGGGGTATACGAGCAGTACTTC.

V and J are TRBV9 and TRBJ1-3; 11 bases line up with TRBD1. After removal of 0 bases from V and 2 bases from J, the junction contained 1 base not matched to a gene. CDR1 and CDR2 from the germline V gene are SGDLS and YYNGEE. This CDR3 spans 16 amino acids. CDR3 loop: CASSVGTGGAGNTIYF. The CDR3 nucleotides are TGTGCCAGCAGCGTAGGGACAGGGGGCGCTGGAAACACCATATATTTT.

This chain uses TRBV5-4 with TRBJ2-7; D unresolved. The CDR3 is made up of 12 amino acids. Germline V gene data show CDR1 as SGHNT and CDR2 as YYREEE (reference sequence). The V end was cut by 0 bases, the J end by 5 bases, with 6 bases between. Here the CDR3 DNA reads TGTGCCAGCAGCTTGGGGTCCAACGAGCAGTACTTC. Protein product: CASSLGSNEQYF.

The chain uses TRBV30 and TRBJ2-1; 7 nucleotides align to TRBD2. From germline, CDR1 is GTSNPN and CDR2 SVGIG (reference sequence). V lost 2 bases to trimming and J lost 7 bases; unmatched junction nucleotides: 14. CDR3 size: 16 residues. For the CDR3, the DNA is TGTGCCTGGAGTCCCATCAATAGCGGGTCTGGGAATGAGCAGTTCTTC. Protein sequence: CAWSPINSGSGNEQFF.

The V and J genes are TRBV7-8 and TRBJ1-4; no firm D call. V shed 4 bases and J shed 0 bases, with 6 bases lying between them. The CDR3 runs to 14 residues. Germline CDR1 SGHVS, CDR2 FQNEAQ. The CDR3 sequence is CASSSFATNEKLFF. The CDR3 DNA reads TGTGCCAGCAGCTCTTTTGCAACTAATGAAAAACTGTTTTTT.

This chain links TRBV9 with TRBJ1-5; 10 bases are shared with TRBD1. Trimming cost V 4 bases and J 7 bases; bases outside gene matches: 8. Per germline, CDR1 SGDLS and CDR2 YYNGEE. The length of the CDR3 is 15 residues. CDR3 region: CASSTYGDRGQPQHF. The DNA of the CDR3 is TGTGCCAGCAGCACATATGGGGACAGGGGCCAGCCCCAGCATTTT.